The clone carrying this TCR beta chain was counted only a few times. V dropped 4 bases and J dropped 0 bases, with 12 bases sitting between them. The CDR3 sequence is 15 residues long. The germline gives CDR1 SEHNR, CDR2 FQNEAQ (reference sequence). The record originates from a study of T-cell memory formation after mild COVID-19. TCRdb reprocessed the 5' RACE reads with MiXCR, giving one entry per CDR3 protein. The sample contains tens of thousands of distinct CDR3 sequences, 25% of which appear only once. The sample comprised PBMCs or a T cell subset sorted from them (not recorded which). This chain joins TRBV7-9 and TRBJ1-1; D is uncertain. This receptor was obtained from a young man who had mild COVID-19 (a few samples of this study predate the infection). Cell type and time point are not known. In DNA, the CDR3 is TGTGCCAGCAGCTCCGGGCCAGCTTTGAACACTGAAGCTTTCTTT. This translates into CASSSGPALNTEAFF. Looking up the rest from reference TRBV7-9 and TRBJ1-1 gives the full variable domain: DTGVSQNPRHKITKRGQNVTFRCDPISEHNRLYWYRQTLGQGPEFLTYFQNEAQLEKSRLLSDRFSAERPKGSFSTLEIQRTEQGDSAMYLCASSSGPALNTEAFFGQGTRLTVV.